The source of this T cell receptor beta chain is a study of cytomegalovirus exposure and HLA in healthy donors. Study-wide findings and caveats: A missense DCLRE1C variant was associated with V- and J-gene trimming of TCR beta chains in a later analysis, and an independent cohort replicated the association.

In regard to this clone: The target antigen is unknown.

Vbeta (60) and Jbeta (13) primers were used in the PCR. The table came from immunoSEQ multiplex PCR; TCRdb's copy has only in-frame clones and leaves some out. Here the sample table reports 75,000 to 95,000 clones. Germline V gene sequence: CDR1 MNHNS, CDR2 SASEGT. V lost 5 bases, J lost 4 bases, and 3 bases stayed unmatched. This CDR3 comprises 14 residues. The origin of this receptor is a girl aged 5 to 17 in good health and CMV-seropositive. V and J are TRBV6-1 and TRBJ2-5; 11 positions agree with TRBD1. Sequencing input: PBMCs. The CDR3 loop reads CASSKDRGLETQYF. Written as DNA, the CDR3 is TGTGCCAGCAGTAAGGACAGGGGGCTAGAGACCCAGTACTTC.